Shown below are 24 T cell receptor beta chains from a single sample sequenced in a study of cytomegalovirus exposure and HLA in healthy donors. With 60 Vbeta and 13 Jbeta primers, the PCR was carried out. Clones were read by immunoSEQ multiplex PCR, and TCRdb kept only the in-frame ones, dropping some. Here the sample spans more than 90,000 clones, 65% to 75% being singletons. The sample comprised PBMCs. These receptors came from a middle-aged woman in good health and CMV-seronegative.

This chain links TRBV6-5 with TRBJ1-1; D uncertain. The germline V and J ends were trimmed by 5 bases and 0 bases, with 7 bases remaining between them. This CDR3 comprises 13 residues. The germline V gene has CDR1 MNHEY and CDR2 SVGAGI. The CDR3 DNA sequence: TGTGCCAGCAGTACCAACATGAACACTGAAGCTTTCTTT. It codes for CASSTNMNTEAFF.

CDR3 amino acids: CASSRTSGNSGANVLTF. The CDR3 DNA sequence: TGTGCCAGCAGCCGGACTAGCGGGAACTCTGGGGCCAACGTCCTGACTTTC. The V and J genes are TRBV7-8 and TRBJ2-6; the match to TRBD2 covers 12 bases. The CDR3 is 17 amino acids. The V segment lost 5 bases and the J segment 0 bases; nucleotides outside the gene matches: 2. Looked up from germline, CDR1 is SGHVS and CDR2 is FQNEAQ. Together with reference TRBV7-8 and TRBJ2-6, the CDR3 gives the full variable domain: GAGVSQSPRYKVAKRGQDVALRCDPISGHVSLFWYQQALGQGPEFLTYFQNEAQLDKSGLPSDRFFAERPEGSVSTLKIQRTQQEDSAVYLCASSRTSGNSGANVLTFGAGSRLTVL.

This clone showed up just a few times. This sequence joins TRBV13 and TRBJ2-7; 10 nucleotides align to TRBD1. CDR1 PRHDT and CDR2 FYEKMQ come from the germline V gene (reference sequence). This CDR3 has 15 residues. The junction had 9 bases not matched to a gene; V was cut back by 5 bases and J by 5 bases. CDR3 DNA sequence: TGTGCCAGCAGCAGCGACAGGGGGCATTTCGACGAGCAGTACTTC. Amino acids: CASSSDRGHFDEQYF.

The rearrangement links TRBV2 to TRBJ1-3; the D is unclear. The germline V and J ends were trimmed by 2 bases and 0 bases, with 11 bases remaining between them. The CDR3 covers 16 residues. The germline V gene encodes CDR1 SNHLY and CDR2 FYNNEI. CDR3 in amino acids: CASSESRSPSGNTIYF. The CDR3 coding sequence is TGTGCCAGCAGTGAATCACGGAGTCCCTCTGGAAACACCATATATTTT.

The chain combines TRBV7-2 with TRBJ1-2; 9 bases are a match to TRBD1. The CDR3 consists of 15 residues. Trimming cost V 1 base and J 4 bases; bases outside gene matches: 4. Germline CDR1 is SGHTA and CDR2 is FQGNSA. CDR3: CASSLGGQGTYGYTF. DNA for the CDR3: TGTGCCAGCAGCTTAGGGGGACAGGGAACCTATGGCTACACCTTC. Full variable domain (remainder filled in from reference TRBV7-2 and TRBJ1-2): GAGVSQSPSNKVTEKGKDVELRCDPISGHTALYWYRQSLGQGLEFLIYFQGNSAPDKSGLPSDRFSAERTGGSVSTLTIQRTQQEDSAVYLCASSLGGQGTYGYTFGSGTRLTVV.

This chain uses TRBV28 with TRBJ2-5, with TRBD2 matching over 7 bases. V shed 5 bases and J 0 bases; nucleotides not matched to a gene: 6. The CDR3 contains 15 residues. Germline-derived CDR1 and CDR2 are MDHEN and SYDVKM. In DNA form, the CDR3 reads TGTGCCAGCAGTCCTAGCGGACCGTACCAAGAGACCCAGTACTTC. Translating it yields CASSPSGPYQETQYF. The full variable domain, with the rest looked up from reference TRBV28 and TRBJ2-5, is DVKVTQSSRYLVKRTGEKVFLECVQDMDHENMFWYRQDPGLGLRLIYFSYDVKMKEKGDIPEGYSVSREKKERFSLILESASTNQTSMYLCASSPSGPYQETQYFGPGTRLLVL.

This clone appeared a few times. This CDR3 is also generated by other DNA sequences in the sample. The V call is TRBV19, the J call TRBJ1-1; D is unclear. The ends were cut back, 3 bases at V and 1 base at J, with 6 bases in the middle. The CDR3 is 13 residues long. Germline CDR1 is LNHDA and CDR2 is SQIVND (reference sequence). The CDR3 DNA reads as TGTGCCAGTAGTATTCGGGGGAACACTGAAGCTTTCTTT. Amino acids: CASSIRGNTEAFF.

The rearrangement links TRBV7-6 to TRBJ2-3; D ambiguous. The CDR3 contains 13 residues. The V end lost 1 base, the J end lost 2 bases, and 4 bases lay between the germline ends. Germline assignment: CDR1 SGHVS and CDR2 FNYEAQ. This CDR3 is CASSLGYTDTQYF. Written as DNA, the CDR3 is TGTGCCAGCAGCTTAGGCTACACAGATACGCAGTATTTT.

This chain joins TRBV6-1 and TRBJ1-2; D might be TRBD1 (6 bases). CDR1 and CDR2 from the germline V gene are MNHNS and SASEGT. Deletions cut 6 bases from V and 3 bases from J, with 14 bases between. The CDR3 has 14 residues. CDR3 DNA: TGTGCCAGCAGGGCTGGAGACAGGTACTATGGCTACACCTTC. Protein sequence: CASRAGDRYYGYTF.

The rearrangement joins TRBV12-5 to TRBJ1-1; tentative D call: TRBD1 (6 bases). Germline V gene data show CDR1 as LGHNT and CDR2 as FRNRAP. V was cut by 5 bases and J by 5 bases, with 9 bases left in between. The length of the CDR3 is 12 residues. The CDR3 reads CASGPGATEAFF. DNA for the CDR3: TGTGCTAGTGGTCCAGGGGCAACTGAAGCTTTCTTT.

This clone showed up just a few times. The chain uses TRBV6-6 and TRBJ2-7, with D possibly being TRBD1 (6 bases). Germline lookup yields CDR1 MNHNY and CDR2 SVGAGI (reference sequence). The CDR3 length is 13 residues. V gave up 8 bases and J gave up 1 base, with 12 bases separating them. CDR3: CASDNRASYEQYF. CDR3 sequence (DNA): TGTGCCAGCGATAACAGGGCTTCCTACGAGCAGTACTTC.

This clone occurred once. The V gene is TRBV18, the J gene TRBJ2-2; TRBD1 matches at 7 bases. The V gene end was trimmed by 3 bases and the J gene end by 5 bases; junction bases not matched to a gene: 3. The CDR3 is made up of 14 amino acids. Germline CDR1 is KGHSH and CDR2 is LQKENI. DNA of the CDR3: TGTGCCAGCTCACCGGGACAGAGGACCGGGGAGCTGTTTTTT. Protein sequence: CASSPGQRTGELFF.

DNA of the CDR3: TGTGCCAGCAGCGACCGCCCGGAGTGGGCAGATACGCAGTATTTT. Translating gives CASSDRPEWADTQYF. The genes are TRBV9 and TRBJ2-3; D is undetermined. With 3 bases removed from V and 4 bases from J, the gap between germline ends came to 15 bases. The germline V gene encodes CDR1 SGDLS and CDR2 YYNGEE. The CDR3 loop spans 15 amino acids.

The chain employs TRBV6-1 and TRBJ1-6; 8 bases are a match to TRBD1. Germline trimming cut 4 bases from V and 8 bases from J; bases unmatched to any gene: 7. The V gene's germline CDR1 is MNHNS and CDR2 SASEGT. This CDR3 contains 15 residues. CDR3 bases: TGTGCCAGCAGTGCCGGACAGGGACGGGATTCACCCCTCCACTTT. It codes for CASSAGQGRDSPLHF.

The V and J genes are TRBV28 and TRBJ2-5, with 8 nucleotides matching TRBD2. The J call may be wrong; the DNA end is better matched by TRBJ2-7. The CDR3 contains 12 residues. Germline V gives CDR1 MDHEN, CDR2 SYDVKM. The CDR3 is CASGSGTYEQYF. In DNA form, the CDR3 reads TGTGCCTCCGGTAGCGGGACATACGAGCAGTACTTC.

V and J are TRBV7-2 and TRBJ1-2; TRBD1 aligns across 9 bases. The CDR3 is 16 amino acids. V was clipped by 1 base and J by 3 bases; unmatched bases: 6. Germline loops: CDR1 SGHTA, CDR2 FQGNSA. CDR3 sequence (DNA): TGTGCCAGCAGCTTAGACCGGGACAGGGCCCACTATGGCTACACCTTC. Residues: CASSLDRDRAHYGYTF.

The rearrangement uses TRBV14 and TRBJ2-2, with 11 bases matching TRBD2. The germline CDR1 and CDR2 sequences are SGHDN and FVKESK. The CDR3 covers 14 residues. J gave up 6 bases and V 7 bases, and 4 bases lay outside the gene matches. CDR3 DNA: TGTGCCAGCACCACTAGCGGGAGTCCCGGGGAGCTGTTTTTT. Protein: CASTTSGSPGELFF.

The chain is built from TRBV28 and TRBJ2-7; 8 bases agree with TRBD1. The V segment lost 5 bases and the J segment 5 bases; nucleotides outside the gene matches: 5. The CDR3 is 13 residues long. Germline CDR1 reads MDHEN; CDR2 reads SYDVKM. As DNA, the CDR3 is TGTGCCAGCAGTCTTGACAGGGGCCACGAGCAGTACTTC. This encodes CASSLDRGHEQYF.

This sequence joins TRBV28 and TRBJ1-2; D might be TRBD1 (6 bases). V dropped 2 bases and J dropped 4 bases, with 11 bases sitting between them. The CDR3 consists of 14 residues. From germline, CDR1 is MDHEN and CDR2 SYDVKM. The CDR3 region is CASSLEGEIYGYTF. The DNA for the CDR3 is TGTGCCAGCAGTTTAGAGGGGGAGATCTATGGCTACACCTTC.

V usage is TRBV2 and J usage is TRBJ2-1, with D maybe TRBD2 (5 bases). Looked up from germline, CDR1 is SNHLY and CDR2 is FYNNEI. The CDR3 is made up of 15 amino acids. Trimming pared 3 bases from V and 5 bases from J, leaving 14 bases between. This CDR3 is CASSDPTTTDNEQFF. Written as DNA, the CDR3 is TGTGCCAGCAGTGACCCGACTACTACGGACAATGAGCAGTTCTTC.

Here the CDR3 reads CASSPGTGDYGYTF. The CDR3, as DNA: TGTGCCAGCAGCCCCGGGACAGGGGACTATGGCTACACCTTC. The chain joins TRBV7-2 to TRBJ1-2; TRBD1 matches at 10 bases. The V gene's germline CDR1 is SGHTA and CDR2 FQGNSA. The CDR3 has 14 residues. J lost 3 bases, V lost 5 bases, and 3 bases had no gene match.

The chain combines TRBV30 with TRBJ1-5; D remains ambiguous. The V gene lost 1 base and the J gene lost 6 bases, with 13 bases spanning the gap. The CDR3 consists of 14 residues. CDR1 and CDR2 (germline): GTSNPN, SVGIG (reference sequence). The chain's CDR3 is CAWSERRSGQPQHF. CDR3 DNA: TGTGCCTGGAGTGAGAGGAGATCGGGTCAGCCCCAGCATTTT.

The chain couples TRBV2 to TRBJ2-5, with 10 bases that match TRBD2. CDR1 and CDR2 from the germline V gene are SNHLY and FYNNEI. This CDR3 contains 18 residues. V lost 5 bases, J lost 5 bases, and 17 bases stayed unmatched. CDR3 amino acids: CASSTTQGLARGRETQYF. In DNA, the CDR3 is TGTGCCAGCAGTACCACCCAGGGACTAGCGCGGGGCCGGGAGACCCAGTACTTC.

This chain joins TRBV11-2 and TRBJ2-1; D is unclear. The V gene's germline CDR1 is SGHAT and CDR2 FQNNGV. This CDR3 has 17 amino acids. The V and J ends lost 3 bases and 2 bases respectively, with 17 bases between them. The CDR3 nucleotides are TGTGCCAGCAGCTTTCTTCCCCGGAGTACCACCTACAATGAGCAGTTCTTC. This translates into CASSFLPRSTTYNEQFF.